This T cell receptor beta chain is drawn from a study of OX40 agonist ivuxolimab in advanced cancers. CDR1 and CDR2 from the germline V gene are LGHNA and YNFKEQ. The CDR3 consists of 15 residues. Trimming removed 2 bases from V and 8 bases from J, with 15 bases in between. Data came from immunoSEQ multiplex PCR; TCRdb stores just in-frame clones and leaves some out. The sample includes about 20,000 clones, 85% to 90% of them seen just once. V gene TRBV4-2 combines with J gene TRBJ1-4, with D perhaps TRBD1 (6 bases). This material consisted of CD4+ or CD8+ T cells sorted from blood, taken in a trial of the OX40 agonist ivuxolimab. This receptor was identified in an adult with an advanced solid tumor such as melanoma, head and neck, liver or kidney cancer. Here the CDR3 DNA reads TGTGCCAGCAGCCAATCGTCCAGGGGTAAGGAAAAACTGTTTTTT. Protein product: CASSQSSRGKEKLFF.